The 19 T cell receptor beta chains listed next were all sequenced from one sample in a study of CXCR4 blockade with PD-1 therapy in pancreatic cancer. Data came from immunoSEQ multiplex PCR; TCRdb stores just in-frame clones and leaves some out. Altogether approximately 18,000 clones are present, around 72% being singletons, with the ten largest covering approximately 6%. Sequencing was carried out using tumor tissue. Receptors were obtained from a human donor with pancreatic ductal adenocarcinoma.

CDR3 DNA: TGTGCCAGCACCCGAGGGGCCGGGGAGCTGTTTTTT. It is translated as CASTRGAGELFF. This chain joins TRBV12-5 and TRBJ2-2; D may match TRBD1 or TRBD2 (5 bases each). CDR3 size: 12 residues. CDR1 is LGHNT, CDR2 FRNRAP, per germline.

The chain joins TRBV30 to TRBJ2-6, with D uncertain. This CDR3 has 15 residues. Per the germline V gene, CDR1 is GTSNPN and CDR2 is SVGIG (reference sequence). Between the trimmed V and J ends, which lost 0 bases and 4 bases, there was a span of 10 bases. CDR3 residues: CAWSVVESGANVLTF. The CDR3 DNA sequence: TGTGCCTGGAGTGTTGTGGAATCCGGGGCCAACGTCCTGACTTTC. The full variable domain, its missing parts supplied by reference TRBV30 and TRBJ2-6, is SQTIHQWPATLVQPVGSPLSLECTVEGTSNPNLYWYRQAAGRGLQLLFYSVGIGQISSEVPQNLSASRPQDRQFILSSKKLLLSDSGFYLCAWSVVESGANVLTFGAGSRLTVL.

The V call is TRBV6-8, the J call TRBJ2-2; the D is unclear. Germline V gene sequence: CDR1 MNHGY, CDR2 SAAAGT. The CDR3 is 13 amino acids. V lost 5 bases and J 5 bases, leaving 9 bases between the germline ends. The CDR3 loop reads CASSALGTGELFF. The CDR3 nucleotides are TGTGCCAGCAGTGCTTTGGGTACCGGGGAGCTGTTTTTT.

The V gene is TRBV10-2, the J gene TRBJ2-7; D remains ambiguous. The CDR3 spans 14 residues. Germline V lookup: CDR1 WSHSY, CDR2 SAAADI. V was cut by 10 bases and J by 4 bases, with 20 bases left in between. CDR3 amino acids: CATRNVGSSYEQYF. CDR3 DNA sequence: TGCGCCACCCGGAATGTGGGGTCTAGTTACGAGCAGTACTTC.

The CDR3 DNA is TGTGCCAGCAGCACAGGACCCCCTGGGGTATACAATGAGCAGTTCTTC. Its protein is CASSTGPPGVYNEQFF. V is TRBV11-3 and J is TRBJ2-1; D possibly corresponds to TRBD1 (5 bases). Germline CDR1 reads SGHNT; CDR2 reads YENEEA. Trimming removed 5 bases from V and 4 bases from J, with 18 bases in between. CDR3 length: 16 amino acids.

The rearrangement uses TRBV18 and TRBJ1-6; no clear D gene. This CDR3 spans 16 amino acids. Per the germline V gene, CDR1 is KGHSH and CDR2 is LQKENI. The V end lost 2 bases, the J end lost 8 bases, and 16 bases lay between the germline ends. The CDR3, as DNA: TGTGCCAGCTCACCATTTCCGGCGGTCCTAGATTCACCCCTCCACTTT. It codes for CASSPFPAVLDSPLHF. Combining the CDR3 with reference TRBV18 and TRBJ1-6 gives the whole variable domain NAGVMQNPRHLVRRRGQEARLRCSPMKGHSHVYWYRQLPEEGLKFMVYLQKENIIDESGMPKERFSAEFPKEGPSILRIQQVVRGDSAAYFCASSPFPAVLDSPLHFGNGTRLTVT.

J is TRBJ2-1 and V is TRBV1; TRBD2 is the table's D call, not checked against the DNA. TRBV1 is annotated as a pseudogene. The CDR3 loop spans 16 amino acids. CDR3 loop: CASSHSGRAGYNEQFF. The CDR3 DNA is TGCGCCAGCAGCCATAGCGGGAGGGCCGGGTACAATGAGCAGTTCTTC.

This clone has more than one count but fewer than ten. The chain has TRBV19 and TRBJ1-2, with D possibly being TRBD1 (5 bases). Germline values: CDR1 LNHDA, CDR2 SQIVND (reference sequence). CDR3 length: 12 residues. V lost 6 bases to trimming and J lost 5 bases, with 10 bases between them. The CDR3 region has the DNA TGTGCCAGTAGGCCTGGGGGGTATGGCTACACCTTC. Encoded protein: CASRPGGYGYTF. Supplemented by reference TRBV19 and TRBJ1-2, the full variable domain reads DGGITQSPKYLFRKEGQNVTLSCEQNLNHDAMYWYRQDPGQGLRLIYYSQIVNDFQKGDIAEGYSVSREKKESFPLTVTSAQKNPTAFYLCASRPGGYGYTFGSGTRLTVV.

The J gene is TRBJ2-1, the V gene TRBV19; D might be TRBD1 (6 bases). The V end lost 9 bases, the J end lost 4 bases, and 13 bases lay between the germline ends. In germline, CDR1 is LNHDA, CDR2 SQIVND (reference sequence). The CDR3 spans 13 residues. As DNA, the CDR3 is TGTGCCAGCCTGAACAGGGCATACAATGAGCAGTTCTTC. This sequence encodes CASLNRAYNEQFF. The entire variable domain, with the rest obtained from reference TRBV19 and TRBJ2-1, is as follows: DGGITQSPKYLFRKEGQNVTLSCEQNLNHDAMYWYRQDPGQGLRLIYYSQIVNDFQKGDIAEGYSVSREKKESFPLTVTSAQKNPTAFYLCASLNRAYNEQFFGPGTRLTVL.

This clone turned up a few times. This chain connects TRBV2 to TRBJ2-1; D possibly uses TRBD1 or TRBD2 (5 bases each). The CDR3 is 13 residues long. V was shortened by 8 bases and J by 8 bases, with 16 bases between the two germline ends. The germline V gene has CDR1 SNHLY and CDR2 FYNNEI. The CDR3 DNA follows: TGTGCCAGCGAAGTCCTCCGGGGCCATGAGCAGTTCTTC. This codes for CASEVLRGHEQFF.

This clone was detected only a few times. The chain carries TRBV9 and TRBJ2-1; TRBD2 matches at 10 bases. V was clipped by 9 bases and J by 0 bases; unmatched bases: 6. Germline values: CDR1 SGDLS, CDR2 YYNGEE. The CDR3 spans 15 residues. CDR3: CAITASGSSYNEQFF. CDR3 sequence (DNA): TGTGCCATTACAGCTAGCGGGAGCTCCTACAATGAGCAGTTCTTC. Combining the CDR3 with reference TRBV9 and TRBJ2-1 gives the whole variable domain DSGVTQTPKHLITATGQRVTLRCSPRSGDLSVYWYQQSLDQGLQFLIQYYNGEERAKGNILERFSAQQFPDLHSELNLSSLELGDSALYFCAITASGSSYNEQFFGPGTRLTVL.

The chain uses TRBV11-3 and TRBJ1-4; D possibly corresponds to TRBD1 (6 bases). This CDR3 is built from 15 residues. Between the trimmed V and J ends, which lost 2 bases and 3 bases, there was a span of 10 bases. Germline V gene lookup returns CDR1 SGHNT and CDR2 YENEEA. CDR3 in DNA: TGTGCCAGCAGCTTAAGTGGGACACCTAATGAAAAACTGTTTTTT. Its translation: CASSLSGTPNEKLFF.

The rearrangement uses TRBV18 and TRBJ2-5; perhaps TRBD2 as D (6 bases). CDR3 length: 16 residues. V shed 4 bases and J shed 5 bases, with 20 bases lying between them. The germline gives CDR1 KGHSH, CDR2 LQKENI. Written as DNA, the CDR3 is TGTGCCAGCTCACTCCCAAGGACGGTCCGGGGGGAGACCCAGTACTTC. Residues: CASSLPRTVRGETQYF.

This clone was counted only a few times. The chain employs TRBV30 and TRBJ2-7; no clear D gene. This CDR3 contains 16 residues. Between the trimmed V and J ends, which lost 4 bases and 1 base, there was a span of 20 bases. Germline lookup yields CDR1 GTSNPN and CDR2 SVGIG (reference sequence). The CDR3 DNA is TGTGCCTGGACTTCTTTACTCGACCCGTTGTCCTACGAGCAGTACTTC. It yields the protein CAWTSLLDPLSYEQYF.

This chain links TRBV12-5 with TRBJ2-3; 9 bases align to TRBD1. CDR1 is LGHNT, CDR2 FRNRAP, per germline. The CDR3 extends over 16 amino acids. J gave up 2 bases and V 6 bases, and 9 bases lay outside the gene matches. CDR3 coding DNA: TGTGCTAGTGGGTGGACAGGGGCAAGAGTCACAGATACGCAGTATTTT. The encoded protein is CASGWTGARVTDTQYF.

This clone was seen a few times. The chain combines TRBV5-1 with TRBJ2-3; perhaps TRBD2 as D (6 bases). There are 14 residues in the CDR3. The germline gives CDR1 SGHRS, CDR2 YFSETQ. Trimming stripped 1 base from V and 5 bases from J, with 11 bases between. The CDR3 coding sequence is TGCGCCAGCAGCTTGCGGGAGAGAGGAGATACGCAGTATTTT. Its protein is CASSLRERGDTQYF.

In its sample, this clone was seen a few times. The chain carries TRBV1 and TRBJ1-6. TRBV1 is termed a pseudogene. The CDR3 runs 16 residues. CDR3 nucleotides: TGCGCCAGCAGCCAAGATCTGGCGGGGGCTGGTTCACCCCTCCACTTT. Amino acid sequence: CASSQDLAGAGSPLHF.

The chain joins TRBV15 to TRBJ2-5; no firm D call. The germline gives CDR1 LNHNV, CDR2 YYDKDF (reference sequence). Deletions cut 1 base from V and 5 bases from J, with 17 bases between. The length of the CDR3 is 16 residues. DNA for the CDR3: TGTGCCACCAGCAGAGCTAACACCGGCGGCGAGGAGACCCAGTACTTC. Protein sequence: CATSRANTGGEETQYF.

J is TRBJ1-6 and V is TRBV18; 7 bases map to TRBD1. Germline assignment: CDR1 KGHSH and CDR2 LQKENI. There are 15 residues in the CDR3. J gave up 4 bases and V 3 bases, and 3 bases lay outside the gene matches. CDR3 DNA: TGTGCCAGCTCACCGTCGACAGGGTATAATTCACCCCTCCACTTT. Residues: CASSPSTGYNSPLHF.